Shown below are 17 T cell receptor beta chains from a single sample sequenced in a study of blood T cell repertoires in COVID-19. The assay was immunoSEQ multiplex PCR, and TCRdb's table has in-frame clones only and misses some. The sample consists of about 220,000 clones, over 75% of them appearing once. Sequencing was performed on PBMCs or T cells enriched from blood (not recorded which). The receptor set was obtained from a woman aged 55-75 years who had recovered from COVID-19.

The V call is TRBV6-1, the J call TRBJ2-7; a possible D gene is TRBD1 (6 bases). Trimming removed 1 base at V and 3 bases at J, with 10 bases between. Germline assignment: CDR1 MNHNS and CDR2 SASEGT. The CDR3 extends over 14 amino acids. CDR3 sequence: CASSEGTVGYEQYF. The CDR3 region has the DNA TGTGCCAGCAGTGAAGGGACAGTGGGCTACGAGCAGTACTTC.

The gene calls are TRBV7-9 and TRBJ2-1; 11 bases map to TRBD1. The V gene's germline CDR1 is SEHNR and CDR2 FQNEAQ (reference sequence). J was trimmed by 4 bases and V by 4 bases; bases with no gene match: 3. CDR3 length: 15 amino acids. Here the CDR3 reads CASSWTGGGYNEQFF. The CDR3 bases are TGTGCCAGCAGCTGGACAGGGGGCGGGTACAATGAGCAGTTCTTC.

The chain couples TRBV4-3 to TRBJ2-7; 8 bases line up with TRBD2. V lost 0 bases and J lost 2; bases outside the gene matches: 3. Per the germline V gene, CDR1 is LGHNA and CDR2 is YSLEER. The length of the CDR3 is 15 residues. The CDR3 here is CASSQDWRGAYEQYF. The CDR3, as DNA: TGCGCCAGCAGCCAAGATTGGCGGGGGGCCTACGAGCAGTACTTC.

V gene TRBV6-5 combines with J gene TRBJ2-7; possible D gene TRBD2, 6 bases. V was shortened by 2 bases and J by 6 bases, with 17 bases between the two germline ends. There are 15 residues in the CDR3. CDR1 and CDR2 from the germline V gene are MNHEY and SVGAGI. The CDR3 coding sequence is TGTGCCAGCAGTTACGAATACCGGGAGCTCTCCGAGCAGTACTTC. Translation: CASSYEYRELSEQYF.

The rearrangement joins TRBV9 to TRBJ2-1; D is perhaps TRBD2 (6 bases). Deletions cut 0 bases from V and 4 bases from J, with 14 bases between. The CDR3 has 16 amino acids. Germline CDR1 and CDR2: SGDLS and YYNGEE. CDR3 in DNA: TGTGCCAGCAGCGTAGGATTCGAGCGGGCATACAATGAGCAGTTCTTC. This gives the protein CASSVGFERAYNEQFF.

The rearrangement uses TRBV5-1 and TRBJ1-2; TRBD1 aligns across 10 bases. CDR1 and CDR2 from the germline V gene are SGHRS and YFSETQ. V lost 2 bases, J lost 6 bases, and 7 bases stayed unmatched. This CDR3 has 15 residues. The DNA for the CDR3 is TGCGCCAGCAGCTTCGCCGGGACAGGGGTAAATGGCTACACCTTC. This gives the protein CASSFAGTGVNGYTF.

This chain uses TRBV9 with TRBJ1-2, with 7 bases that match TRBD1. CDR1 SGDLS and CDR2 YYNGEE come from the germline V gene. The CDR3 totals 15 residues. Unmatched junction bases numbered 11, after V lost 2 bases and J lost 7 bases. CDR3 residues: CASSVYRGKGSGYTF. The DNA of the CDR3 is TGTGCCAGCAGCGTTTACAGGGGCAAGGGGAGTGGCTACACCTTC.

In its sample, this clone was seen once. CDR3 in DNA: TGTGCCAGCAGCTTGGAGGCTCAGGGTACAGATACGCAGTATTTT. Its protein is CASSLEAQGTDTQYF. The chain links TRBV5-6 to TRBJ2-3; TRBD1 might be the D (5 bases). Germline CDR1 SGHDT, CDR2 YYEEEE. V dropped 0 bases and J dropped 3 bases, with 11 bases sitting between them. The CDR3 extends over 15 amino acids.

This clone was observed a single time. This sequence joins TRBV11-2 and TRBJ1-1, with D perhaps TRBD1 (6 bases). The CDR3 has 16 amino acids. Germline CDR1 reads SGHAT; CDR2 reads FQNNGV. Trimming removed 0 bases at V and 5 bases at J, with 16 bases between. CDR3 amino acids: CASSLDRASRGTEAFF. Here the CDR3 DNA reads TGTGCCAGCAGCTTAGATAGGGCATCGAGGGGGACTGAAGCTTTCTTT.

V and J are TRBV7-9 and TRBJ2-1; D is ambiguous. The V end lost 2 bases, the J end lost 0 bases, and 11 bases lay between the germline ends. The CDR3 is 16 amino acids. CDR1 SEHNR and CDR2 FQNEAQ come from the germline V gene (reference sequence). Written as DNA, the CDR3 is TGTGCCAGCAGCTTAACTATTACCCTCTCCTACAATGAGCAGTTCTTC. The encoded protein is CASSLTITLSYNEQFF.

Concerning this clone: This same CDR3 is encoded by further DNA sequences in the sample. The V gene is TRBV18, the J gene TRBJ2-1; 10 nucleotides align to TRBD1. This CDR3 has 15 residues. The ends lost 0 bases at V and 4 bases at J; junction bases unmatched: 0. Per germline, CDR1 KGHSH and CDR2 LQKENI. The CDR3 loop is CASSPPGQGYNEQFF. The CDR3 bases are TGTGCCAGCTCACCACCGGGACAGGGGTACAATGAGCAGTTCTTC.

This clone was seen only once. The DNA of the CDR3 is TGTGCCAGCAGCTTGGGACTAGCGGGATCCTACGAGCAGTACTTC. Encoded protein: CASSLGLAGSYEQYF. The chain combines TRBV7-6 with TRBJ2-7; 13 nucleotides match TRBD2. The CDR3 runs to 15 residues. V dropped 3 bases and J dropped 1; count of bases not matched to a gene: 0. Looked up from germline, CDR1 is SGHVS and CDR2 is FNYEAQ.

This clone was seen more than once but under ten times. The CDR3 loop is CASSEFRTEAFF. Here the CDR3 DNA reads TGTGCCAGCAGTGAGTTCCGGACTGAAGCTTTCTTT. The chain carries TRBV2 and TRBJ1-1; D is unresolved. CDR3 length equals 12 residues. V was cut by 3 bases and J by 5 bases, with 7 bases left in between. Looked up from germline, CDR1 is SNHLY and CDR2 is FYNNEI.

The V gene is TRBV7-3, the J gene TRBJ1-1; 7 bases map to TRBD1. The CDR3 spans 14 residues. With 1 base clipped from V and 8 bases from J, the junction kept 7 bases outside the gene matches. Germline V gene sequence: CDR1 SGHTA, CDR2 FQGTGA. CDR3 nucleotide sequence: TGTGCCAGCAGCTTAATTACAGGGGCAGGCGAAGCTTTCTTT. This encodes CASSLITGAGEAFF.

J is TRBJ2-7 and V is TRBV12-5; 8 nucleotides align to TRBD1. Germline V CDR1 and CDR2: LGHNT, FRNRAP. The CDR3 extends over 17 amino acids. V was clipped by 0 bases and J by 3 bases; unmatched bases: 10. CDR3: CASGLVHQTGGDYEQYF. CDR3 coding DNA: TGTGCTAGTGGTTTGGTACATCAAACAGGGGGAGACTACGAGCAGTACTTC.

The CDR3 sequence is CASSLDEGVNTEAFF. The CDR3 nucleotides are TGCGCCAGCAGCTTGGACGAGGGCGTGAACACTGAAGCTTTCTTT. The gene calls are TRBV5-1 and TRBJ1-1, with no clear D. The CDR3 has 15 residues. CDR1 is SGHRS and CDR2 is YFSETQ in the germline V gene. V lost 0 bases, J lost 0 bases, and 9 bases lay in between. The variable domain in full, completed from reference TRBV5-1 and TRBJ1-1, reads KAGVTQTPRYLIKTRGQQVTLSCSPISGHRSVSWYQQTPGQGLQFLFEYFSETQRNKGNFPGRFSGRQFSNSRSEMNVSTLELGDSALYLCASSLDEGVNTEAFFGQGTRLTVV.

This clone was detected only a few times. The chain couples TRBV3-1 (or the pseudogene TRBV3-2) to TRBJ2-7; the match to TRBD1 covers 8 bases. Per germline, CDR1 LGHDT and CDR2 YNNKEL (reference sequence). The V and J ends lost 1 base and 7 bases, in that order; junction bases with no gene match: 0. The CDR3 runs 12 residues. The CDR3 nucleotides are TGTGCCAGCAGCCAAGGGGACAGGGAGCAGTACTTC. Amino acids: CASSQGDREQYF.